The rows below give T cell receptor beta chains drawn from one sample of a study of cytomegalovirus exposure and HLA in healthy donors. Libraries were prepared by immunoSEQ multiplex PCR; TCRdb keeps only in-frame clonotypes and omits some of them. The sample gives 160,000 or so clones, just under 80% of which show up once; approximately 6.8% is in the top ten. The sample was PBMCs. All receptors come from a woman in her 40s in good health and CMV-seropositive. CDR3s include the opening cysteine and the closing phenylalanine or tryptophan. D genes are given only for firm matches. Rows give clone size only sometimes, using once, few, many, or a class for an expanded clone.

j_gene	v_gene	abundance	d_gene	CDR3nt	CDR3aa
TRBJ2-5	TRBV6-5	.	TRBD2	TGTGCCAGCAGTTATCGAGCGGGGGAAGATCAAGAGACCCAGTACTTC	CASSYRAGEDQETQYF
TRBJ1-1	TRBV2	.	.	TGTGCCACCCAACCGGGGACCACAGGGGAAGCTTTCTTT	CATQPGTTGEAFF
TRBJ2-3	TRBV13	few	TRBD2	TGTGCCAGCAGCTTAAAGCGGGGGGGCCAGGATACGCAGTATTTT	CASSLKRGGQDTQYF
TRBJ1-2	TRBV10-2	.	TRBD1	TGCGCCAGCAGTGGTGAGGGGGCGTTCTATGGCTACACCTTC	CASSGEGAFYGYTF
TRBJ2-7	TRBV13	.	TRBD1	TGTGCCAGCAGCTTCCGACAGGGACCCAGGTACGAGCAGTACTTC	CASSFRQGPRYEQYF
TRBJ2-7	TRBV5-4	.	.	TGTGCCAGCAGCTTGGGACAGGCCATCTACGAGCAGTACTTC	CASSLGQAIYEQYF
TRBJ1-2	TRBV10-1	many	.	TGCGCCAGCAGTGACAGGGGCTACACCTTC	CASSDRGYTF
TRBJ2-7	TRBV28	.	TRBD2	TGTGCCAGCAGTGCTAGCGGGTCTCTCTCCTACGAGCAGTACTTC	CASSASGSLSYEQYF
TRBJ2-1	TRBV4-1	.	TRBD2	TGCGCCAGCAGCCAGACTAGCGGGGGGTATCTGGGAGAGCAGTTCTTC	CASSQTSGGYLGEQFF
TRBJ1-6	TRBV30	.	TRBD1	TGTGCCTGGAGTGGACAGGGGAATTCACCCCTCCACTTT	CAWSGQGNSPLHF
TRBJ1-2	TRBV5-1	few	.	TGCGCCAGCAGCTTGGACACAAGATATGGCTACACCTTC	CASSLDTRYGYTF
TRBJ1-5	TRBV15	.	TRBD1	TGTGCCACAGGGACAGAGGGCAATCAGCCCCAGCATTTT	CATGTEGNQPQHF
TRBJ2-1	TRBV4-1	.	TRBD1	TGCGCCAGCAGCAACTACAGGGGGCCCGAGTTCTTC	CASSNYRGPEFF
TRBJ1-2	TRBV30	.	.	TGTGCCTGGAGGGTTTGGGGGGGGGCTAACTATGGCTACACCTTC	CAWRVWGGANYGYTF
TRBJ1-4	TRBV4-1	.	.	TGCGCCAGCAGCCTAACACCTGAGGATGAAAAACTGTTTTTT	CASSLTPEDEKLFF
TRBJ2-5	TRBV28	.	TRBD1	TGTGCCAGCAGTTTGTCGGACAGGGGGTTGGAGACCCAGTACTTC	CASSLSDRGLETQYF
TRBJ2-6	TRBV9	.	.	TGTGCCAGCAGCAGGGGAGCAGGGGCCAACGGCCTGACTTTC	CASSRGAGANGLTF
TRBJ1-6	TRBV7-2	.	.	TGTGCCAGCAGCTTAGCGGGCCAGGGAATACATCCCCTCCACTTT	CASSLAGQGIHPLHF
TRBJ2-3	TRBV30	once	.	TGTGCCTGGAGTGTAACTGGGGCCACAGATACGCAGTATTTT	CAWSVTGATDTQYF
TRBJ1-6	TRBV6-1	.	.	TGTGCCAGCAGGCAGGGAAATTCACCCCTCCACTTT	CASRQGNSPLHF
TRBJ1-2	TRBV5-6	.	TRBD1	TGTGCCAGCAGCCATGACAGGGGCTATGGCTACACCTTC	CASSHDRGYGYTF
TRBJ1-1	TRBV29-1	.	.	TGCAGCGTGGAAAGCCCGGAAGCTTTCTTT	CSVESPEAFF
TRBJ1-5	TRBV18	.	.	TGTGCCAGCTCACCACTTCCCGGCGGTCAGCCCCAGCATTTT	CASSPLPGGQPQHF
TRBJ1-5	TRBV19	.	TRBD1	TGTGCCAGTAGTAAGGGACAGAAATACAATCAGCCCCAGCATTTT	CASSKGQKYNQPQHF
TRBJ1-1	TRBV30	.	.	TGTGCCTGGGTGTACAGCACTGAAGCTTTCTTT	CAWVYSTEAFF
TRBJ2-2	TRBV5-1	.	.	TGCGCCAGCAGCTCTTCTATCGGGGAGCTGTTTTTT	CASSSSIGELFF
TRBJ2-6	TRBV9	.	.	TGTGCCAGCAGCGCCCTATCTGGGGCCAACGTCCTGACTTTC	CASSALSGANVLTF
TRBJ1-3	TRBV5-6	.	TRBD1	TGTGCCAGCAGCTTACAGGGGAGGGGAAACACCATATATTTT	CASSLQGRGNTIYF
TRBJ1-6	TRBV5-5	.	.	TGTGCCAGCAGCTTGCAAGAGCCGTTTTATAATTCACCCCTCCACTTT	CASSLQEPFYNSPLHF
TRBJ1-4	TRBV30	.	.	TGTGCCTGGAGTGTACCAGGGCTGAATGAAAAACTGTTTTTT	CAWSVPGLNEKLFF
TRBJ2-1	TRBV28	.	TRBD2	TGTGCCAGCAGTCAACCATTCTTACTAGCGGCCTCCTACAATGAGCAGTTCTTC	CASSQPFLLAASYNEQFF
TRBJ1-5	TRBV6-1	.	.	TGTGCCAGCGAGTATATGTGGTTAAGCAATCAGCCCCAGCATTTT	CASEYMWLSNQPQHF
TRBJ1-1	TRBV28	few	.	TGTGCCAGCAGTTTGCTTGGTTACAGGGTCACTGAAGCTTTCTTT	CASSLLGYRVTEAFF
TRBJ2-5	TRBV27	.	TRBD2	TGTGCCAGCAGTTTGAGCGGGGGAAGCGAGACCCAGTACTTC	CASSLSGGSETQYF
TRBJ2-3	TRBV7-9	.	.	TGTGCCGGAATGACAACGAGCACAGATACGCAGTATTTT	CAGMTTSTDTQYF
TRBJ1-2	TRBV6-1	.	.	TGTGCCAGCAGTAGTTTATGGCAGGGCTACACCTTC	CASSSLWQGYTF
TRBJ1-3	TRBV11-2	few	.	TGTGCCAGCAGCTTAAGGGGATTCTCTGGAAACACCATATATTTT	CASSLRGFSGNTIYF
TRBJ1-2	TRBV16	.	.	TGTGCCAGCAGCCAATCTTCCCCCTCTTTTGGAGATAACTATGGCTACACCTTC	CASSQSSPSFGDNYGYTF
TRBJ2-2	TRBV30	.	.	TGTGCCTGGAGTGTATGGGGGCCCAACACCGGGGAGCTGTTTTTT	CAWSVWGPNTGELFF
TRBJ1-1	TRBV6-5	.	TRBD1	TGTGCCAGCAGTTATCAACGACAGGGTGAAGCTTTCTTT	CASSYQRQGEAFF
TRBJ2-7	TRBV27	.	TRBD1	TGTGCCAGCAGTCCTCGACAGGGGGTATCTTACGAGCAGTACTTC	CASSPRQGVSYEQYF
TRBJ2-3	TRBV29-1	.	.	TGCAGCGGAAGACAGGCCCACACAGATACGCAGTATTTT	CSGRQAHTDTQYF
TRBJ2-3	TRBV10-3	.	TRBD2	TGTGCCATCGGAAATCGACTAGCGGGGGCGAGAATGTTCACAGATACGCAGTATTTT	CAIGNRLAGARMFTDTQYF
TRBJ2-1	TRBV5-1	few	TRBD1	TGCGCCAGCAGCTCCGGGACAGAGTCCTACAATGAGCAGTTCTTC	CASSSGTESYNEQFF
TRBJ1-1	TRBV5-1	.	.	TGCGCCAGCAGCTTGGCAACAGGGAAGATGAACACTGAAGCTTTCTTT	CASSLATGKMNTEAFF
TRBJ1-3	TRBV30	.	.	TGTGCCTATACAAAGCGGGGAGGTTCTGGAAACACCATATATTTT	CAYTKRGGSGNTIYF
TRBJ1-1	TRBV27	.	TRBD1	TGTGCCAGCAGTTTGTATACGGGACAGGGGGAAGCTTTCTTT	CASSLYTGQGEAFF